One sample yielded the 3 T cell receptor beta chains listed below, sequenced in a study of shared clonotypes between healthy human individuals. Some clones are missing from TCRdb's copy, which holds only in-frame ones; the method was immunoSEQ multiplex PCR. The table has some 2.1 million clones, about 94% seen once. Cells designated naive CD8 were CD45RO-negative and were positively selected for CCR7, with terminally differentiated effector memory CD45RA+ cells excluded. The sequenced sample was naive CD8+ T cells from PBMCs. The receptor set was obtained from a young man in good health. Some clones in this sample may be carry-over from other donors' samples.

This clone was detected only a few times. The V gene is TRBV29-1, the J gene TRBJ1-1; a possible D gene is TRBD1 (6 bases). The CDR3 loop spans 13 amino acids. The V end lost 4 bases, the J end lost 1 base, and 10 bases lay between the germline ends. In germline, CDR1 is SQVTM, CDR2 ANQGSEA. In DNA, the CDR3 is TGCAGCGTTGTTTGGGGGCCGAACACTGAAGCTTTCTTT. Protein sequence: CSVVWGPNTEAFF.

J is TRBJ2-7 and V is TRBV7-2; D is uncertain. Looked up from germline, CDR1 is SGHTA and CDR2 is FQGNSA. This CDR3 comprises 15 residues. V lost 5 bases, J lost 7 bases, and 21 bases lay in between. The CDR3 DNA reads TGTGCCAGCAGCCCTGCACTCAACCCCGTTTTAGAGCAGTACTTC. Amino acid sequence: CASSPALNPVLEQYF.

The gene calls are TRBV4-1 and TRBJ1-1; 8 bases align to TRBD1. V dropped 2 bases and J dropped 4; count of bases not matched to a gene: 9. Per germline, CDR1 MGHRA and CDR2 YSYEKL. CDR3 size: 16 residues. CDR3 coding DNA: TGCGCCAGCAGCCAATCTCCAGGACAGGGATCCACTGAAGCTTTCTTT. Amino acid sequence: CASSQSPGQGSTEAFF.